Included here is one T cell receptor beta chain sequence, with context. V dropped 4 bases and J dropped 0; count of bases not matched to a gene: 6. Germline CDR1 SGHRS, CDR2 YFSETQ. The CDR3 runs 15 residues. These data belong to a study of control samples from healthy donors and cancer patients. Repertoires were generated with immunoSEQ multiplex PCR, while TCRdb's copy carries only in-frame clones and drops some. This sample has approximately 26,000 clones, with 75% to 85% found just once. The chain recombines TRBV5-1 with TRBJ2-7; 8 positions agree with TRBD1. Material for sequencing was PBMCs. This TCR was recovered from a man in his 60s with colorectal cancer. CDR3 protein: CASSPQGAGSYEQYF. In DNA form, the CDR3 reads TGCGCCAGCAGCCCTCAGGGGGCAGGCTCCTACGAGCAGTACTTC.